Listed below are T cell receptor beta chains from one sample, sequenced in a study of blood T cells in healthy people across ages. MiXCR, applied by TCRdb to the 5' RACE reads, yields one record per CDR3 protein. The data hold about 1.5 million distinct CDR3 sequences, with approximately 43% observed a single time. The sample consisted of blood. The receptors derive from a woman between 18 and 29 years old in good health. Both conserved end residues are part of each CDR3. D genes are given only for firm matches. A row's size may be missing; if present it is once, few, many or a size class.

clone_size: few; v_call: TRBV12-3/TRBV12-4; d_call: NA; j_call: TRBJ2-7; cdr3_aa: CASSLGLNQYF; cdr3_nt: TGTGCCAGCAGTTTAGGCCTGAATCAGTACTTC
clone_size: few; v_call: TRBV9; d_call: TRBD1; j_call: TRBJ2-7; cdr3_aa: CASSAGQLDSYEQYF; cdr3_nt: TGTGCCAGCAGCGCGGGACAGCTGGACTCCTACGAGCAGTACTTC
clone_size: NA; v_call: TRBV10-3; d_call: NA; j_call: TRBJ2-7; cdr3_aa: CAISGREWNEQYF; cdr3_nt: TGTGCCATCAGTGGTAGGGAGTGGAATGAGCAGTACTTC
clone_size: few; v_call: TRBV7-9; d_call: NA; j_call: TRBJ2-2; cdr3_aa: CASSFPGGDTGELFF; cdr3_nt: TGTGCCAGCAGCTTCCCCGGCGGGGACACCGGGGAGCTGTTTTTT
clone_size: few; v_call: TRBV12-3/TRBV12-4; d_call: NA; j_call: TRBJ1-1; cdr3_aa: CASSSPHHHRLAFF; cdr3_nt: TGTGCCAGCAGTTCACCCCATCATCACCGTCTAGCTTTCTTT
clone_size: NA; v_call: TRBV30; d_call: TRBD2; j_call: TRBJ2-1; cdr3_aa: CAWSSQKRREGHEQFF; cdr3_nt: TGTGCCTGGAGTTCACAAAAGCGAAGGGAGGGACATGAGCAGTTCTTC
clone_size: once; v_call: TRBV27; d_call: NA; j_call: TRBJ2-7; cdr3_aa: CASSLQKGGTGTYEQYF; cdr3_nt: TGTGCCAGCAGTTTACAAAAGGGGGGGACAGGTACCTACGAGCAGTACTTC
clone_size: NA; v_call: TRBV6-2/TRBV6-3; d_call: TRBD1; j_call: TRBJ1-2; cdr3_aa: CASSYSDRDIYGYTF; cdr3_nt: TGTGCCAGCAGTTACTCCGACAGGGACATCTATGGCTACACCTTC
clone_size: few; v_call: TRBV7-9; d_call: NA; j_call: TRBJ2-7; cdr3_aa: CASSFGTIVQGEQYF; cdr3_nt: TGTGCCAGCAGCTTCGGGACAATAGTTCAGGGCGAGCAGTACTTC
clone_size: NA; v_call: TRBV24-1; d_call: NA; j_call: TRBJ1-1; cdr3_aa: CATSDGGNTEAFF; cdr3_nt: TGTGCCACCAGTGATGGGGGGAACACTGAAGCTTTCTTT
clone_size: NA; v_call: TRBV2; d_call: TRBD1; j_call: TRBJ2-5; cdr3_aa: CATRGQQETQYF; cdr3_nt: TGTGCCACCCGGGGACAGCAAGAGACCCAGTACTTC
clone_size: NA; v_call: TRBV4-3; d_call: NA; j_call: TRBJ2-1; cdr3_aa: CASSQVGGPQFF; cdr3_nt: TGCGCCAGCAGCCAAGTGGGGGGCCCGCAGTTCTTC
clone_size: NA; v_call: TRBV7-2; d_call: NA; j_call: TRBJ2-4; cdr3_aa: CARSWVFSSLAKNIQYF; cdr3_nt: TGTGCCCGCAGCTGGGTTTTCTCGTCTTTAGCCAAAAACATTCAGTACTTC
clone_size: few; v_call: TRBV4-1; d_call: NA; j_call: TRBJ2-3; cdr3_aa: CASSQVGKHRTDTQYF; cdr3_nt: TGCGCCAGCAGCCAAGTCGGTAAACACCGCACAGATACGCAGTATTTT
clone_size: NA; v_call: TRBV7-2; d_call: NA; j_call: TRBJ2-7; cdr3_aa: CASSLASVRAYEQYF; cdr3_nt: TGTGCCAGCAGCTTAGCCTCAGTGAGAGCCTACGAGCAGTACTTC
clone_size: many; v_call: TRBV12-3/TRBV12-4; d_call: NA; j_call: TRBJ2-7; cdr3_aa: CASSKDNSHEQYF; cdr3_nt: TGTGCCAGCAGTAAGGACAATAGCCACGAGCAGTACTTC
clone_size: NA; v_call: TRBV15; d_call: TRBD1; j_call: TRBJ2-5; cdr3_aa: CATSRSGQGRKETQYF; cdr3_nt: TGTGCCACCAGCAGATCGGGACAGGGGAGAAAAGAGACCCAGTACTTC
clone_size: NA; v_call: TRBV15; d_call: TRBD2; j_call: TRBJ2-7; cdr3_aa: CATSRGLAGISYEQYF; cdr3_nt: TGTGCCACCAGCCGGGGACTAGCGGGTATCTCCTACGAGCAGTACTTC
clone_size: few; v_call: TRBV29-1; d_call: NA; j_call: TRBJ2-3; cdr3_aa: CSVGQGSITDTQYF; cdr3_nt: TGCAGCGTTGGTCAGGGATCCATAACAGATACGCAGTATTTT
clone_size: few; v_call: TRBV11-2; d_call: NA; j_call: TRBJ2-5; cdr3_aa: CASSLGTANQETQYF; cdr3_nt: TGTGCCAGCAGCTTAGGGACAGCCAACCAAGAGACCCAGTACTTC
clone_size: NA; v_call: TRBV15; d_call: NA; j_call: TRBJ2-4; cdr3_aa: CATSWSGDIQYF; cdr3_nt: TGTGCCACCAGCTGGAGTGGGGACATTCAGTACTTC
clone_size: NA; v_call: TRBV6-6; d_call: NA; j_call: TRBJ2-1; cdr3_aa: CAAGEGVLYNEQFF; cdr3_nt: TGTGCCGCCGGTGAGGGGGTTCTCTACAATGAGCAGTTCTTC
clone_size: NA; v_call: TRBV7-2; d_call: TRBD1; j_call: TRBJ2-3; cdr3_aa: CASSLRVTGGADTQYF; cdr3_nt: TGTGCCAGCAGCTTGAGGGTGACAGGGGGCGCGGATACGCAGTATTTT
clone_size: many; v_call: TRBV3-1; d_call: TRBD1; j_call: TRBJ1-2; cdr3_aa: CASSPRQGYGYTF; cdr3_nt: TGCGCCAGCAGCCCAAGACAGGGGTATGGCTACACCTTC
clone_size: NA; v_call: TRBV9; d_call: NA; j_call: TRBJ1-2; cdr3_aa: CASSVDDLADGYTF; cdr3_nt: TGTGCCAGCAGCGTAGACGATTTAGCGGATGGCTACACCTTC
clone_size: NA; v_call: TRBV7-2; d_call: TRBD2; j_call: TRBJ2-1; cdr3_aa: CASSKMSGGGRGNEQFF; cdr3_nt: TGTGCCAGCAGTAAAATGTCTGGCGGGGGGCGGGGCAATGAGCAGTTCTTC
clone_size: many; v_call: TRBV5-1; d_call: NA; j_call: TRBJ2-7; cdr3_aa: CASSLGTDYEQYF; cdr3_nt: TGCGCCAGCAGCTTGGGGACAGATTACGAGCAGTACTTC
clone_size: NA; v_call: TRBV6-5; d_call: NA; j_call: TRBJ2-1; cdr3_aa: CASSYPGINEQFF; cdr3_nt: TGTGCCAGCAGTTACCCCGGGATCAATGAGCAGTTCTTC
clone_size: NA; v_call: TRBV4-1; d_call: NA; j_call: TRBJ2-1; cdr3_aa: CASSQESAIYNEQFF; cdr3_nt: TGCGCCAGCAGCCAAGAGTCAGCAATTTACAATGAGCAGTTCTTC
clone_size: NA; v_call: TRBV7-9; d_call: NA; j_call: TRBJ2-1; cdr3_aa: CASSLRRGPDNEQFF; cdr3_nt: TGTGCCAGCAGCCTCCGACGGGGCCCCGACAATGAGCAGTTCTTC
clone_size: NA; v_call: TRBV5-1; d_call: NA; j_call: TRBJ2-7; cdr3_aa: CASSFGLGQSYEQYF; cdr3_nt: TGCGCCAGCAGCTTCGGTCTCGGGCAGTCCTACGAGCAGTACTTC
clone_size: NA; v_call: TRBV7-9; d_call: TRBD1; j_call: TRBJ1-2; cdr3_aa: CASSLGGQVSYGYTF; cdr3_nt: TGTGCCAGCAGCTTAGGGGGACAGGTTTCCTATGGCTACACCTTC
clone_size: few; v_call: TRBV24-1; d_call: NA; j_call: TRBJ1-1; cdr3_aa: CATSGGARSEAFF; cdr3_nt: TGTGCCACCAGTGGCGGGGCGCGGTCTGAAGCTTTCTTT
clone_size: NA; v_call: TRBV5-1; d_call: TRBD1; j_call: TRBJ1-1; cdr3_aa: CASSLVGQGAEAFF; cdr3_nt: TGCGCCAGCAGCTTGGTGGGACAGGGAGCTGAAGCTTTCTTT
clone_size: few; v_call: TRBV5-1; d_call: NA; j_call: TRBJ1-2; cdr3_aa: CASSFYGDGYTF; cdr3_nt: TGCGCCAGCAGCTTCTACGGGGATGGCTACACCTTC
clone_size: few; v_call: TRBV21-1; d_call: NA; j_call: TRBJ1-1; cdr3_aa: CASSLRDRGPFQVTEAFF; cdr3_nt: TGTGCCAGCAGCCTCAGGGACAGGGGGCCATTTCAGGTCACTGAAGCTTTCTTT
clone_size: NA; v_call: TRBV19; d_call: TRBD2; j_call: TRBJ2-1; cdr3_aa: CASSIRLAGATYNEQFF; cdr3_nt: TGTGCCAGTAGTATCCGACTAGCGGGGGCGACATACAATGAGCAGTTCTTC
clone_size: few; v_call: TRBV6-5; d_call: TRBD2; j_call: TRBJ2-1; cdr3_aa: CASSYQRIAGGLYNEQFF; cdr3_nt: TGTGCCAGCAGTTATCAACGGATAGCGGGGGGGCTTTACAATGAGCAGTTCTTC
clone_size: NA; v_call: TRBV6-2/TRBV6-3; d_call: NA; j_call: TRBJ2-7; cdr3_aa: CAINSAYEQYF; cdr3_nt: TGTGCCATCAACAGCGCCTACGAGCAGTACTTC
clone_size: NA; v_call: TRBV7-2; d_call: NA; j_call: TRBJ1-4; cdr3_aa: CASSFDKATNEKLFF; cdr3_nt: TGTGCCAGCAGCTTTGACAAGGCAACTAATGAAAAACTGTTTTTT
clone_size: few; v_call: TRBV12-3/TRBV12-4; d_call: TRBD2; j_call: TRBJ2-5; cdr3_aa: CASSFQGSGRQETQYF; cdr3_nt: TGTGCCAGCAGTTTTCAGGGTAGCGGGAGGCAAGAGACCCAGTACTTC
clone_size: NA; v_call: TRBV5-1; d_call: NA; j_call: TRBJ1-1; cdr3_aa: CASSLHMGNTEAFF; cdr3_nt: TGCGCCAGCAGCTTGCATATGGGTAACACTGAAGCTTTCTTT
clone_size: many; v_call: TRBV20-1; d_call: NA; j_call: TRBJ2-7; cdr3_aa: CSATGQGTRRLYEQYF; cdr3_nt: TGCAGTGCTACCGGCCAGGGCACTCGTCGTTTATACGAGCAGTACTTC
clone_size: few; v_call: TRBV6-6; d_call: NA; j_call: TRBJ2-5; cdr3_aa: CASSYSRPAEETQYF; cdr3_nt: TGTGCCAGCAGTTACTCGAGACCCGCGGAAGAGACCCAGTACTTC
clone_size: NA; v_call: TRBV7-2; d_call: NA; j_call: TRBJ2-7; cdr3_aa: CASSLAWTTSYEQYF; cdr3_nt: TGTGCCAGCAGCTTAGCTTGGACGACCTCCTACGAGCAGTACTTC
clone_size: NA; v_call: TRBV5-1; d_call: TRBD2; j_call: TRBJ2-1; cdr3_aa: CASSLRAGGPSDEQFF; cdr3_nt: TGCGCCAGCAGCCTTAGAGCGGGGGGCCCCTCTGATGAGCAGTTCTTC
clone_size: NA; v_call: TRBV24-1; d_call: TRBD2; j_call: TRBJ2-5; cdr3_aa: CATSDPFRRGRETQYF; cdr3_nt: TGTGCCACCAGTGACCCTTTCCGGCGGGGGAGAGAGACCCAGTACTTC
clone_size: NA; v_call: TRBV20-1; d_call: NA; j_call: TRBJ1-5; cdr3_aa: CSARDPDQPQHF; cdr3_nt: TGCAGTGCTAGAGATCCGGATCAGCCCCAGCATTTT
clone_size: few; v_call: TRBV20-1; d_call: NA; j_call: TRBJ2-2; cdr3_aa: CSARDWDSAGGELFF; cdr3_nt: TGCAGTGCCCGTGACTGGGACTCCGCGGGAGGGGAGCTGTTTTTT
clone_size: NA; v_call: TRBV7-2; d_call: TRBD1; j_call: TRBJ2-3; cdr3_aa: CASSQGQARGGWSTDTQYF; cdr3_nt: TGTGCCAGCAGCCAAGGACAGGCGCGAGGGGGATGGAGCACAGATACGCAGTATTTT
clone_size: few; v_call: TRBV11-1; d_call: NA; j_call: TRBJ2-5; cdr3_aa: CASSSRNGGFCEQYF; cdr3_nt: TGTGCCAGCAGCTCCCGGAATGGGGGCTTCTGTGAGCAGTACTTC
clone_size: NA; v_call: TRBV7-9; d_call: TRBD1; j_call: TRBJ2-3; cdr3_aa: CASSGTGGFSTDPQYF; cdr3_nt: TGTGCCAGCAGCGGGACAGGGGGCTTTAGCACAGATCCGCAGTATTTT
clone_size: NA; v_call: TRBV12-3/TRBV12-4; d_call: TRBD2; j_call: TRBJ2-3; cdr3_aa: CASSPRRGLAGDPDTQYF; cdr3_nt: TGTGCCAGCAGTCCCCGTCGGGGGCTAGCGGGGGATCCAGATACGCAGTATTTT
clone_size: NA; v_call: TRBV5-1; d_call: TRBD2; j_call: TRBJ2-5; cdr3_aa: CASSEGLAGTSQYF; cdr3_nt: TGCGCCAGCAGCGAGGGACTAGCGGGGACCTCCCAGTACTTC
clone_size: few; v_call: TRBV7-2; d_call: NA; j_call: TRBJ2-3; cdr3_aa: CASSPVVVGTDTQYF; cdr3_nt: TGTGCCAGCAGTCCGGTCGTCGTGGGCACAGATACGCAGTATTTT
clone_size: NA; v_call: TRBV27; d_call: NA; j_call: TRBJ2-5; cdr3_aa: CASSPGIRETQYF; cdr3_nt: TGTGCCAGCAGTCCCGGGATCAGGGAGACCCAGTACTTC
clone_size: NA; v_call: TRBV28; d_call: NA; j_call: TRBJ1-1; cdr3_aa: CASSSQPVATEDTEAFF; cdr3_nt: TGTGCCAGCAGCTCTCAGCCAGTAGCGACAGAGGACACTGAAGCTTTCTTT
clone_size: NA; v_call: TRBV29-1; d_call: NA; j_call: TRBJ2-7; cdr3_aa: CSVEGDQSYEQYF; cdr3_nt: TGCAGCGTCGAGGGGGACCAATCTTACGAGCAGTACTTC
clone_size: NA; v_call: TRBV25-1; d_call: NA; j_call: TRBJ1-4; cdr3_aa: CASTARTANEKLFF; cdr3_nt: TGTGCCAGCACCGCCCGGACAGCAAATGAAAAACTGTTTTTT